At least ten counts were recorded for the clone carrying this T cell receptor (beta chain). The antigen remains unidentified. The sample comes from a study of T cells in Graves' hyperthyroidism and ophthalmopathy. CDR1 and CDR2 from the germline V gene are SGHTA and FQGNSA. Losses at the gene ends were 3 bases for V and 2 bases for J; bases not matched to a gene: 10. CDR3 size: 17 residues. Whole-study results and caveats: Most clonotypes expanded in thyroid above 0.001 were likewise present in blood.

Researchers took RNA transcripts and amplified the TCR beta CDR3 regions from them. HTBI primers were the set used in a first-round RT-PCR of the TCR CDR3. MiXCR, run by TCRdb on the multiplex PCR reads, gives a single entry per CDR3 protein. The sample holds 550,000 to 700,000 distinct CDR3 sequences, roughly 50% seen once. V and J are TRBV7-2 and TRBJ2-7; the match to TRBD2 covers 10 bases. The specimen sequenced was peripheral blood or thyroid tissue (not recorded which). The origin of this receptor is an adult woman with Graves' disease, either hyperthyroidism or ophthalmopathy (not recorded which). In nucleotides, the CDR3 is TGTGCCAGCAGCTTCCGTGGAGGACTAGCGGAAACCTACGAGCAGTACTTC. It translates to CASSFRGGLAETYEQYF. The full variable domain, in which reference TRBV7-2 and TRBJ2-7 provide the parts outside the CDR3, is GAGVSQSPSNKVTEKGKDVELRCDPISGHTALYWYRQSLGQGLEFLIYFQGNSAPDKSGLPSDRFSAERTGGSVSTLTIQRTQQEDSAVYLCASSFRGGLAETYEQYFGPGTRLTVT.